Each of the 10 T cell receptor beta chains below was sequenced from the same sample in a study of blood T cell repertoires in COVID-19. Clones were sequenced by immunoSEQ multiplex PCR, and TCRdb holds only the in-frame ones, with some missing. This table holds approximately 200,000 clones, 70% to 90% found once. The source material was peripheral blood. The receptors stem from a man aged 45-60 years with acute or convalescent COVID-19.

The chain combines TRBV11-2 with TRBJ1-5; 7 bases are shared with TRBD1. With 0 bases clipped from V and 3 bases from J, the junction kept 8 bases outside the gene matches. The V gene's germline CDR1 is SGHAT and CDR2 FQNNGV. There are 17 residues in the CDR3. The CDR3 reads CASSLEGAGTVNQPQHF. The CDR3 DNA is TGTGCCAGCAGCTTAGAGGGGGCAGGGACAGTCAATCAGCCCCAGCATTTT.

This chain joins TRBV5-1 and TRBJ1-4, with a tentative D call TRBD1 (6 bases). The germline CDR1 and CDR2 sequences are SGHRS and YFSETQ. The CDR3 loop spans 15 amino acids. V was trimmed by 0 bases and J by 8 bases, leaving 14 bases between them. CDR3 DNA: TGCGCCAGCAGCTTGGCCAGGGCAGGGGACGAAAAACTGTTTTTT. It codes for CASSLARAGDEKLFF.

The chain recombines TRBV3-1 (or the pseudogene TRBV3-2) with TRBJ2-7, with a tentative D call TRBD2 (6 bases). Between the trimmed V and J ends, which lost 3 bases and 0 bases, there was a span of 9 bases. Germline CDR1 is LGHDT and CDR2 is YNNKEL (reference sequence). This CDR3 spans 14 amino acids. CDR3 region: CASSQGLPSYEQYF. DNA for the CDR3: TGTGCCAGCAGCCAGGGACTGCCCTCCTACGAGCAGTACTTC.

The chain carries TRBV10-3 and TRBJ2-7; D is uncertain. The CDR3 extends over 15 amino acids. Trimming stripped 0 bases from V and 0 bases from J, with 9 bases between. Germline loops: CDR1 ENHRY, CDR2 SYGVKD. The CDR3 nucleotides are TGTGCCATCAGTGAGTCCGACACTCCCTCCTACGAGCAGTACTTC. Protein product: CAISESDTPSYEQYF.

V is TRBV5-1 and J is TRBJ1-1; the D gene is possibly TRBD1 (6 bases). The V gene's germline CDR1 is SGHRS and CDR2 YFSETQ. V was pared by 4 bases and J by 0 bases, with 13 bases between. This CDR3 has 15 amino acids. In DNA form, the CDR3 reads TGCGCCAGCAGCATCGGGGGGGCAATGAACACTGAAGCTTTCTTT. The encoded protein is CASSIGGAMNTEAFF. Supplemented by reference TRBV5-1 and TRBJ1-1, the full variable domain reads KAGVTQTPRYLIKTRGQQVTLSCSPISGHRSVSWYQQTPGQGLQFLFEYFSETQRNKGNFPGRFSGRQFSNSRSEMNVSTLELGDSALYLCASSIGGAMNTEAFFGQGTRLTVV.

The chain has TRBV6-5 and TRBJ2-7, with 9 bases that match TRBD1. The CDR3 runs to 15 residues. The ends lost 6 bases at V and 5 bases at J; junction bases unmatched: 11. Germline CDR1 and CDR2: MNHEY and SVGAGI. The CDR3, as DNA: TGTGCCAGCAGCCAGACAGGGGGAAGTCATCACGAGCAGTACTTC. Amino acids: CASSQTGGSHHEQYF.

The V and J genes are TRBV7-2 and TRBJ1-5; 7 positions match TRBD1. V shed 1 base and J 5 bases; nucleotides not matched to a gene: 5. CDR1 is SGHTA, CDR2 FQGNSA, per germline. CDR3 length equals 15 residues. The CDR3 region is CASSLDRDSHQPQHF. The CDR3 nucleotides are TGTGCCAGCAGCTTAGATCGGGACAGCCATCAGCCCCAGCATTTT.

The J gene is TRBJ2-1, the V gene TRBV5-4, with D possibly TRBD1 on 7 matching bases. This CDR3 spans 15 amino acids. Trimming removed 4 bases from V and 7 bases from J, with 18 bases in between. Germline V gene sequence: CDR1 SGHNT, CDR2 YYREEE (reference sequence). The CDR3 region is CASSRVEGAGNEQFF. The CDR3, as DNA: TGTGCCAGCAGCAGGGTGGAGGGGGCGGGAAATGAGCAGTTCTTC.

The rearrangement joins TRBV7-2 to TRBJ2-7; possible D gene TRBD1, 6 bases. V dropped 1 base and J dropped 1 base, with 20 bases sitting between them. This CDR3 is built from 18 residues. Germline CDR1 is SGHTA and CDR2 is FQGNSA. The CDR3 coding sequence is TGTGCCAGCAGCTTAGGAGGGGTACGGACAGCCAGTTCCTACGAGCAGTACTTC. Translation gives CASSLGGVRTASSYEQYF.

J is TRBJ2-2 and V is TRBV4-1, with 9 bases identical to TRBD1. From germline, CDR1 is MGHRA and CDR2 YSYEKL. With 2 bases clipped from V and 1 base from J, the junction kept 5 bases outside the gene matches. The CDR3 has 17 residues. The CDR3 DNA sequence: TGCGCCAGCAGCCAAATCGGACAGGGGCGGAACACCGGGGAGCTGTTTTTT. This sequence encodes CASSQIGQGRNTGELFF.